The clone carrying this TCR beta chain was seen a handful of times. Before being deemed recovered, Cohort 3 donors had two negative PCRs, clearance, or symptom resolution. Trimming took off 2 bases at V and 7 bases at J, with 12 bases between the two ends. Germline V gene data show CDR1 as GTSNPN and CDR2 as SVGIG (reference sequence). This CDR3 comprises 13 residues. In the source study's methods: Amplification of reference gene primers was used by the study to estimate nucleated cell counts. Sequencing used immunoSEQ multiplex PCR; TCRdb keeps in-frame clones, though not all of them. Clone size and the V and J calls come from that table; the DNA yielded D and trimming. The table has fewer than 400,000 clones, about 86% seen once. The record originates from a study of blood T cell repertoires in COVID-19. Study information: Specimens from acute and convalescent COVID-19 originated in the United States, Italy and Spain.

Sequencing used PBMCs or T cells enriched from blood (not recorded which). The V gene is TRBV30, the J gene TRBJ1-5; perhaps TRBD1 as D (5 bases). This receptor was obtained from a woman aged 45-60 years who had recovered from COVID-19. The CDR3 DNA reads TGTGCCTGGAGTCCTCAGGGAAACCAGCCCCAGCATTTT. Translated, it gives CAWSPQGNQPQHF.